This TCR beta chain was recovered during a study of neurological immune-mediated disorders. Template-switch 5'RACE cDNA synthesis added a 10-nucleotide unique molecular identifier. TCRdb independently ran MiXCR on the 5' RACE reads; one entry per CDR3 protein. Altogether fewer than 30,000 distinct CDR3 sequences are present, approximately 7% being singletons, with the ten largest covering about 4.5%. CDR1 and CDR2 from the germline V gene are DFQATT and SNEGSKA (reference sequence). With 0 bases removed from V and 3 bases from J, the gap between germline ends came to 14 bases. The CDR3 covers 15 residues. This clonotype has ten or more counts.

Sequenced input: PBMCs. This sequence joins TRBV20-1 and TRBJ2-5; possible D gene TRBD2, 5 bases. The TCR sequence derives from a woman aged 40-49 years in good health. The CDR3 DNA sequence: TGCAGTGCTAGAGATCCCAGGACGGGAAAAGAGACCCAGTACTTC. Translation gives CSARDPRTGKETQYF.